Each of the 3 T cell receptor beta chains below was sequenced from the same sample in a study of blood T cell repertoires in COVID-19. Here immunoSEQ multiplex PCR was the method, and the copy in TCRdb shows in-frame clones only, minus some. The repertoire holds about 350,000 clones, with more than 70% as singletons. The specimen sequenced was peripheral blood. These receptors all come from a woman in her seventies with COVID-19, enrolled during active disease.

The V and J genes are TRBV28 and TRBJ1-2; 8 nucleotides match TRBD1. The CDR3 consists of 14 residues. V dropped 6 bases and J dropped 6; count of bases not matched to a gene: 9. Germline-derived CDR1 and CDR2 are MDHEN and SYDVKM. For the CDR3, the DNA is TGTGCCAGCAGGCCCGCCGACAGGGGCAATGGCTACACCTTC. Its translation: CASRPADRGNGYTF.

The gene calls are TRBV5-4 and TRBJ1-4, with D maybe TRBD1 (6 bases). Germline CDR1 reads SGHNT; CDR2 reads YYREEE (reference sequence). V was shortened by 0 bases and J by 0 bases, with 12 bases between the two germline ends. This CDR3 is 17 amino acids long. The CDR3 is CASSLDRQVATNEKLFF. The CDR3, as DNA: TGTGCCAGCAGCTTGGATCGACAGGTCGCAACTAATGAAAAACTGTTTTTT.

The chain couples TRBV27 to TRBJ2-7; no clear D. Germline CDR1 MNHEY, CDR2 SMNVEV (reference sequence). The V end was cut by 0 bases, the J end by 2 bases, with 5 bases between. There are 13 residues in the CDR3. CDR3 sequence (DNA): TGTGCCAGCAGTTTATCGTACACCTACGAGCAGTACTTC. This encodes CASSLSYTYEQYF.